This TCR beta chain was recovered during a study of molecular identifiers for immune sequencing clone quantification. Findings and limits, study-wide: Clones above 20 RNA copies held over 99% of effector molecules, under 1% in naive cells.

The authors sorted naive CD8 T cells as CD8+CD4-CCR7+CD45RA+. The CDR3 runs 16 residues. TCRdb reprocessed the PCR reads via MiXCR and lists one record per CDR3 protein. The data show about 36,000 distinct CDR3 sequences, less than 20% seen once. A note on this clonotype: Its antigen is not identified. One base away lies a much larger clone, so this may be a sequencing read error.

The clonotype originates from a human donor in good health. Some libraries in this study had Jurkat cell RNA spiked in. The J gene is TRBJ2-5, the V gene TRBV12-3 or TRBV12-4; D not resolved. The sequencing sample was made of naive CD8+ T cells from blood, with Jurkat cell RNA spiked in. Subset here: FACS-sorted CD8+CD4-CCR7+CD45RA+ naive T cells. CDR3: CASSQTLRHVQETQHF. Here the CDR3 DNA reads TGTGCCAGCAGCCAAACACTCCGACACGTACAAGAGACCCAGCACTTC.